This T cell receptor beta chain emerged from a study of cytomegalovirus exposure and HLA in healthy donors. Findings and caveats of the study: The authors judged a highly shared variant cluster likely a sequencing artifact. Immune exposure was documented only through CMV serostatus. In an earlier analysis, in 540 or so donors, most V segments appeared productive either ~87% or ~30% of the time.

As regards this clone: Its antigen remains unknown.

The PCR used 60 Vbeta and 13 Jbeta primers. This table comes from immunoSEQ multiplex PCR, and its TCRdb copy is limited to in-frame clones, with some not included. The repertoire holds approximately 90,000 clones, with under 80% as singletons. The CDR3 loop spans 11 amino acids. Losses at the gene ends were 8 bases for V and 8 bases for J; bases not matched to a gene: 1. The germline V gene encodes CDR1 LNHDA and CDR2 SQIVND (reference sequence). The chain combines TRBV19 with TRBJ1-1; 11 nucleotides line up with TRBD1. This receptor was identified in a boy between 10 and 17 years old in good health and CMV-seronegative. The sample consisted of PBMCs. Here the CDR3 reads CASGTGGEAFF. In nucleotides, the CDR3 is TGTGCCAGTGGGACAGGGGGAGAAGCTTTCTTT.